The present T cell receptor (beta chain) was sequenced within a study of blood T cell repertoires in COVID-19. Produced via immunoSEQ multiplex PCR; TCRdb's table is partial and in-frame only. The sample consists of roughly 200,000 clones, 65% to 80% of them appearing once. In its sample, this clone was seen once. This receptor was taken from a man in his fifties who had recovered from COVID-19. The sequenced material came from peripheral blood.

CDR3: CASSLRGGPNEQYF. CDR3 in DNA: TGCGCCAGCAGCTTGAGGGGAGGGCCCAACGAGCAGTACTTC. The gene calls are TRBV5-1 and TRBJ2-7, with TRBD2 matching over 7 bases. The trim removed 1 base at V and 5 bases at J, leaving 6 bases unmatched. The V gene's germline CDR1 is SGHRS and CDR2 YFSETQ. The CDR3 spans 14 residues.